One sample yielded the 13 T cell receptor beta chains listed below, sequenced in a study of shared T cell receptors in the human thymus. Produced via immunoSEQ multiplex PCR; TCRdb's table is partial and in-frame only. The table lists hundreds of thousands of clones, 85% to 90% of them singletons. These records were also assigned to another study, of human thymus T cells.

The sequencing sample was made of thymocytes. The receptors here all came from a boy under two years old with a congenital heart defect.

The rearrangement links TRBV20-1 to TRBJ2-2; D gene uncertain. Germline V gene data show CDR1 as DFQATT and CDR2 as SNEGSKA (reference sequence). The CDR3 contains 11 residues. V lost 5 bases to trimming and J lost 6 bases, with 7 bases between them. Here the CDR3 DNA reads TGCAGTGCTGACTTAGCCGGGGAGCTGTTTTTT. Translated: CSADLAGELFF.

V is TRBV30 and J is TRBJ1-1; 8 bases match TRBD1. Germline CDR1 reads GTSNPN; CDR2 reads SVGIG (reference sequence). This CDR3 has 16 amino acids. Trimming at V came to 3 bases and at J to 4 bases, leaving 13 bases not matched to a gene. DNA for the CDR3: TGTGCCTGGAGCCCGAGACAGGGGTGGGGTGGCACTGAAGCTTTCTTT. Its translation: CAWSPRQGWGGTEAFF.

The chain couples TRBV2 to TRBJ1-2, with no clear D. There are 16 residues in the CDR3. Germline lookup yields CDR1 SNHLY and CDR2 FYNNEI. The V gene lost 6 bases and the J gene lost 3 bases, with 20 bases spanning the gap. CDR3 coding DNA: TGTGCCAGCAGGAGTGAGGCACACGGTCACTACTATGGCTACACCTTC. This encodes CASRSEAHGHYYGYTF. Full variable domain (outside the CDR3, taken from reference TRBV2 and TRBJ1-2): EPEVTQTPSHQVTQMGQEVILRCVPISNHLYFYWYRQILGQKVEFLVSFYNNEISEKSEIFDDQFSVERPDGSNFTLKIRSTKLEDSAMYFCASRSEAHGHYYGYTFGSGTRLTVV.

This clone was seen a single time. The chain combines TRBV4-3 with TRBJ2-1; a possible D gene is TRBD2 (7 bases). V lost 0 bases and J 7 bases, leaving 19 bases between the germline ends. The CDR3 extends over 17 amino acids. CDR1 and CDR2 from the germline V gene are LGHNA and YSLEER. The CDR3 coding sequence is TGCGCCAGCAGCCAAGATCTAGGGGGAGGGCCGGGGAATGAGCAGTTCTTC. Amino acids: CASSQDLGGGPGNEQFF.

This clone was detected once. The rearrangement joins TRBV4-3 to TRBJ2-7; D gene unclear. Germline lookup yields CDR1 LGHNA and CDR2 YSLEER. The CDR3 covers 14 residues. Deletions cut 1 base from V and 3 bases from J, with 10 bases between. CDR3 coding DNA: TGCGCCAGCAGCCAAGGTCATAGCAGCTACGAGCAGTACTTC. It yields the protein CASSQGHSSYEQYF.

The V and J genes are TRBV7-2 and TRBJ2-7, with D tentatively TRBD1 (5 bases). This CDR3 is 15 amino acids long. CDR1 SGHTA and CDR2 FQGNSA come from the germline V gene. Deletions cut 1 base from V and 2 bases from J, with 12 bases between. Written as DNA, the CDR3 is TGTGCCAGCAGCTTAGGGCGGCAGGGCCCCTACGAGCAGTACTTC. It codes for CASSLGRQGPYEQYF.

The chain has TRBV4-3 and TRBJ2-3, with 9 bases aligning to TRBD2. This CDR3 is built from 18 residues. Trimming at V came to 0 bases and at J to 4 bases, leaving 11 bases not matched to a gene. Germline CDR1 LGHNA, CDR2 YSLEER. The CDR3 DNA follows: TGCGCCAGCAGCCAAGATCCCCGGCTAGCGGGAAGTCCAGATACGCAGTATTTT. It specifies CASSQDPRLAGSPDTQYF.

This clone was seen only a few times. This sequence joins TRBV19 and TRBJ2-7; TRBD2 aligns across 7 bases. The V segment lost 5 bases and the J segment 0 bases; nucleotides outside the gene matches: 7. This CDR3 has 15 amino acids. Germline assignment: CDR1 LNHDA and CDR2 SQIVND (reference sequence). In DNA form, the CDR3 reads TGTGCCAGTAGTGCCCCTCTAGCGGCCTCCTACGAGCAGTACTTC. Amino acids: CASSAPLAASYEQYF.

The V gene is TRBV18, the J gene TRBJ1-2, with D tentatively TRBD1 (5 bases). The germline V gene has CDR1 KGHSH and CDR2 LQKENI. Trimming took 0 bases from V and 4 from J, leaving 18 bases between them. This CDR3 spans 17 amino acids. Here the CDR3 DNA reads TGTGCCAGCTCACCACCGTATAATAAGGGGCAGGGCTATGGCTACACCTTC. It encodes CASSPPYNKGQGYGYTF.

This sequence joins TRBV10-2 and TRBJ2-6; 7 nucleotides agree with TRBD1. CDR3 length: 17 residues. Germline V gene sequence: CDR1 WSHSY, CDR2 SAAADI. V gave up 5 bases and J gave up 0 bases; unmatched junction bases: 7. Here the CDR3 DNA reads TGCGCCAGCAGTAGACAGGGTACCCCCTCTGGGGCCAACGTCCTGACTTTC. It encodes CASSRQGTPSGANVLTF.

This clone was picked up a small number of times. V and J are TRBV11-2 and TRBJ1-1; D gene unclear. Germline values: CDR1 SGHAT, CDR2 FQNNGV. V was clipped by 4 bases and J by 1 base, with 7 bases between them. The CDR3 spans 13 residues. In DNA, the CDR3 is TGTGCCAGCAGCTCTCGAGGGAACACTGAAGCTTTCTTT. Translating gives CASSSRGNTEAFF.

This chain links TRBV15 with TRBJ2-7; no definite D call. Germline CDR1 LNHNV, CDR2 YYDKDF (reference sequence). The CDR3 has 15 amino acids. Trimming shortened V by 1 base and J by 0 bases, and 10 bases separated the two germline ends. DNA for the CDR3: TGTGCCACCAGCAGAGTATTTAGAAACTCCTACGAGCAGTACTTC. Translation gives CATSRVFRNSYEQYF.

CDR3 loop: CASSLYPVGCYEQYF. Written as DNA, the CDR3 is TGTGCCAGCAGCTTATATCCCGTGGGCTGTTACGAGCAGTACTTC. The chain is built from TRBV7-2 and TRBJ2-7; no reliable D call. Germline V gene sequence: CDR1 SGHTA, CDR2 FQGNSA. V lost 2 bases, J lost 4 bases, and 15 bases lay in between. The CDR3 contains 15 residues.